This entry lists 26 T cell receptor beta chains sequenced from one sample in a study of blood T cell repertoires in COVID-19. Using immunoSEQ multiplex PCR, the repertoire was profiled, and TCRdb retains in-frame clones only, with some absent. The repertoire holds about 170,000 clones, about 86% seen once, with roughly 2.6% in the top ten. Sequenced material: peripheral blood. The receptor set was obtained from a human donor with acute or convalescent COVID-19. The donor label of this sample is uncertain.

V is TRBV7-2 and J is TRBJ2-7, with TRBD1 identical over 7 bases. V trimming: 2 bases; J trimming: 0 bases; junction bases outside the gene matches: 4. CDR1 is SGHTA, CDR2 FQGNSA, per germline. This CDR3 has 15 residues. CDR3 sequence reads: CASSLQTGSSYEQYF. In DNA form, the CDR3 reads TGTGCCAGCAGCTTACAGACAGGGAGCTCCTACGAGCAGTACTTC.

The chain carries TRBV5-1 and TRBJ1-2, with TRBD1 identical over 9 bases. Germline values: CDR1 SGHRS, CDR2 YFSETQ. V lost 4 bases and J lost 6; bases outside the gene matches: 7. The CDR3 totals 14 residues. Written as DNA, the CDR3 is TGCGCCAGCAGCCTACGGACAGGGGTTGATGGCTACACCTTC. Translation gives CASSLRTGVDGYTF.

This rearrangement joins TRBV5-4 to TRBJ1-6; maybe TRBD1 (6 bases). Looked up from germline, CDR1 is SGHNT and CDR2 is YYREEE (reference sequence). CDR3 size: 15 residues. V shed 3 bases and J shed 7 bases, with 14 bases lying between them. Here the CDR3 DNA reads TGTGCCAGCAGCTCCGGGGGGCTACCCAATTCACCCCTCCACTTT. Its protein is CASSSGGLPNSPLHF.

The CDR3 bases are TGTGCCAGCAGCTCCTGGGGAGATGGGGCTGGCGGGGGGTCACCCCTCCACTTT. Translation: CASSSWGDGAGGGSPLHF. V and J are TRBV5-8 and TRBJ1-6; perhaps TRBD1 as D (5 bases). The CDR3 is 18 amino acids. Per the germline V gene, CDR1 is SGHTS and CDR2 is YDEGEE. V lost 3 bases to trimming and J lost 10 bases, with 26 bases between them.

J is TRBJ2-7 and V is TRBV5-1; possibly TRBD1 for D (5 bases). The length of the CDR3 is 14 residues. V gave up 0 bases and J gave up 5 bases, with 12 bases separating them. Germline V CDR1 and CDR2: SGHRS, YFSETQ. The CDR3 sequence: CASSLALGRNEQYF. The CDR3 DNA reads TGCGCCAGCAGCTTGGCCCTGGGGCGGAACGAGCAGTACTTC.

V is TRBV5-1 and J is TRBJ1-2; D gene unclear. The germline V gene encodes CDR1 SGHRS and CDR2 YFSETQ. CDR3 length: 14 amino acids. Between the trimmed V and J ends, which lost 0 bases and 2 bases, there was a span of 8 bases. The CDR3 loop reads CASSLDSANYGYTF. In DNA form, the CDR3 reads TGCGCCAGCAGCTTGGATAGCGCCAACTATGGCTACACCTTC.

V and J are TRBV13 and TRBJ1-2; 8 bases are a match to TRBD1. Germline V gene lookup returns CDR1 PRHDT and CDR2 FYEKMQ (reference sequence). The CDR3 consists of 18 residues. V shed 2 bases, J shed 9 bases, and the junction held 20 bases outside the gene matches. CDR3 in amino acids: CASSLTLAADRARSSYTF. CDR3 DNA sequence: TGTGCCAGCAGCTTAACTCTGGCGGCGGACAGGGCAAGGAGTAGCTACACCTTC.

The chain links TRBV13 to TRBJ1-6; tentatively, D is TRBD1 (5 bases). Germline values: CDR1 PRHDT, CDR2 FYEKMQ (reference sequence). The CDR3 runs 13 residues. V was clipped by 6 bases and J by 10 bases, with 13 bases between them. CDR3 coding DNA: TGTGCCAGCAGATCCAGGGTTCTCTCACCCCTCCACTTT. Protein sequence: CASRSRVLSPLHF.

The rearrangement joins TRBV5-1 to TRBJ2-7; 14 bases are shared with TRBD2. This CDR3 has 18 amino acids. V lost 4 bases to trimming and J lost 0 bases; unmatched junction nucleotides: 9. Germline V gene sequence: CDR1 SGHRS, CDR2 YFSETQ. In nucleotides, the CDR3 is TGCGCCAGCAGCCAGGGACTAGCGGGAGCCGATAGCTCCTACGAGCAGTACTTC. It specifies CASSQGLAGADSSYEQYF.

The chain is built from TRBV5-1 and TRBJ2-1, with D perhaps matching TRBD2 (7 bases). The germline V gene has CDR1 SGHRS and CDR2 YFSETQ. CDR3 length equals 16 residues. The germline V and J ends were trimmed by 0 bases and 8 bases, with 18 bases remaining between them. CDR3 residues: CASSLVPAGARYEQFF. For the CDR3, the DNA is TGCGCCAGCAGCTTGGTACCGGCGGGGGCTAGGTATGAGCAGTTCTTC.

The chain has TRBV11-1 and TRBJ1-1, with D unclear. Trimming stripped 4 bases from V and 11 bases from J, with 17 bases between. In germline, CDR1 is SGHAT, CDR2 FQDESV (reference sequence). This CDR3 has 13 residues. The DNA of the CDR3 is TGTGCCAGCAGCTATTGGCGGGGAGCAGAGGCTTTCTTT. Encoded protein: CASSYWRGAEAFF.

The V call is TRBV5-1, the J call TRBJ2-3; the match to TRBD1 covers 9 bases. V trimming: 1 base; J trimming: 2 bases; junction bases outside the gene matches: 5. Germline CDR1 SGHRS, CDR2 YFSETQ. The CDR3 consists of 16 residues. The DNA of the CDR3 is TGCGCCAGCAGCTTGTCCGGGACAGGGAACACAGATACGCAGTATTTT. It translates to CASSLSGTGNTDTQYF.

This clone was detected only once. This sequence joins TRBV2 and TRBJ1-1; no definite D call. This CDR3 contains 13 residues. CDR1 and CDR2 from the germline V gene are SNHLY and FYNNEI. Trimming left V 4 bases short and J 4 bases short, with 10 bases between. CDR3 loop: CASSGGMVTEAFF. The CDR3 bases are TGTGCCAGCAGTGGAGGGATGGTCACTGAAGCTTTCTTT.

Regarding this clone: This sample also contains other DNA sequences that code for the same CDR3. This chain links TRBV19 with TRBJ1-1; the D gene is possibly TRBD1 (5 bases). In germline, CDR1 is LNHDA, CDR2 SQIVND (reference sequence). This CDR3 contains 14 residues. The V and J ends lost 3 bases and 4 bases respectively, with 12 bases between them. CDR3 in DNA: TGTGCCAGTAGTATCGTCAGGGAGGGCACTGAAGCTTTCTTT. This encodes CASSIVREGTEAFF.

V gene TRBV7-6 combines with J gene TRBJ2-7; TRBD1 matches at 8 bases. This CDR3 is 17 amino acids long. The germline gives CDR1 SGHVS, CDR2 FNYEAQ. J was trimmed by 3 bases and V by 0 bases; bases with no gene match: 10. For the CDR3, the DNA is TGTGCCAGCAGCTTAGCGCGCGGCAGGGGGCAGGTCTACGAGCAGTACTTC. Translated, it gives CASSLARGRGQVYEQYF.

J is TRBJ1-3 and V is TRBV2, with 9 bases that match TRBD1. Germline CDR1 is SNHLY and CDR2 is FYNNEI. The CDR3 has 16 amino acids. Germline trimming cut 4 bases from V and 8 bases from J; bases unmatched to any gene: 12. This CDR3 is CASSGGQGNGGDTIYF. CDR3 DNA sequence: TGTGCCAGCAGTGGAGGACAGGGGAACGGAGGGGACACCATATATTTT.

The genes are TRBV7-2 and TRBJ1-1; 11 nucleotides align to TRBD1. CDR1 SGHTA and CDR2 FQGNSA come from the germline V gene. With V trimmed by 3 bases and J by 9 bases, 6 bases remained unmatched. The CDR3 spans 14 residues. DNA for the CDR3: TGTGCCAGCAGCTTTGGACAGGGGGCCGGGAAAGCTTTCTTT. Its translation: CASSFGQGAGKAFF.

The gene calls are TRBV6-6 and TRBJ1-2; D perhaps matches TRBD1 (5 bases). The CDR3 is 13 amino acids. V was shortened by 11 bases and J by 7 bases, with 20 bases between the two germline ends. Germline-derived CDR1 and CDR2 are MNHNY and SVGAGI (reference sequence). The CDR3 DNA sequence: TGTGCCTTGTTTTGGGGCCAAGGGTCTGGCTACACCTTC. This gives the protein CALFWGQGSGYTF.

The genes are TRBV2 and TRBJ1-1; a possible D gene is TRBD1 (5 bases). The CDR3 extends over 13 amino acids. Germline-derived CDR1 and CDR2 are SNHLY and FYNNEI. The V gene lost 7 bases and the J gene lost 1 base, with 10 bases spanning the gap. CDR3 sequence reads: CASTYQGNTEAFF. CDR3 nucleotide sequence: TGTGCCAGCACCTACCAGGGGAACACTGAAGCTTTCTTT.

This chain joins TRBV5-5 and TRBJ2-7; 7 nucleotides align to TRBD1. The germline V gene encodes CDR1 SGHKS and CDR2 YYEKEE (reference sequence). This CDR3 has 14 amino acids. Unmatched junction bases numbered 5, after V lost 3 bases and J lost 2 bases. The CDR3 sequence is CASSSRDRAYEQYF. The CDR3, as DNA: TGTGCCAGCAGCTCACGGGACAGAGCCTACGAGCAGTACTTC. The whole variable domain, filled in from reference TRBV5-5 and TRBJ2-7, reads DAGVTQSPTHLIKTRGQQVTLRCSPISGHKSVSWYQQVLGQGPQFIFQYYEKEERGRGNFPDRFSARQFPNYSSELNVNALLLGDSALYLCASSSRDRAYEQYFGPGTRLTVT.

This clone was observed a few times. The rearrangement joins TRBV6-5 to TRBJ1-1; perhaps TRBD1 as D (6 bases). The CDR3 loop spans 14 amino acids. From germline, CDR1 is MNHEY and CDR2 SVGAGI. V was cut by 2 bases and J by 11 bases, with 18 bases left in between. For the CDR3, the DNA is TGTGCCAGCAGTTACAGGGGGAAGTTCTTGAATGCTTTCTTT. Translating gives CASSYRGKFLNAFF.

The V gene is TRBV20-1, the J gene TRBJ1-5, with D maybe TRBD1 (6 bases). The V end was cut by 3 bases, the J end by 4 bases, with 22 bases between. CDR1 and CDR2 from the germline V gene are DFQATT and SNEGSKA (reference sequence). CDR3 size: 17 residues. The CDR3 sequence is CSASRDATGSGNQPQHF. Here the CDR3 DNA reads TGCAGTGCTAGTCGCGACGCCACAGGGTCGGGGAATCAGCCCCAGCATTTT.

Note on this clone: An end of the junction differs from the germline gene, which may be a read error. The chain joins TRBV10-1 to TRBJ1-2; 8 bases line up with TRBD1. The CDR3 length is 13 residues. Germline values: CDR1 WNHNN, CDR2 SYGVQD (reference sequence). Here the CDR3 reads CASLRTGLRRNPF. DNA for the CDR3: TGCGCCAGCCTAAGGACAGGGCTACGGCGAAACCCCTTC.

The gene calls are TRBV18 and TRBJ1-2, with a tentative D call TRBD1 (5 bases). Trimming removed 5 bases from V and 3 bases from J, with 13 bases in between. The CDR3 has 14 amino acids. Germline V gives CDR1 KGHSH, CDR2 LQKENI. CDR3 residues: CASSSGPKDYGYTF. In DNA form, the CDR3 reads TGTGCCAGCTCATCAGGGCCTAAGGACTATGGCTACACCTTC.

The table lists this clone with a few counts. The chain employs TRBV4-2 and TRBJ1-4, with 9 bases matching TRBD1. There are 16 residues in the CDR3. CDR1 is LGHNA, CDR2 YNFKEQ, per germline. The trim removed 0 bases at V and 4 bases at J, leaving 3 bases unmatched. The CDR3 here is CASSQDPGQGNEKLFF. In DNA, the CDR3 is TGTGCCAGCAGCCAAGACCCGGGACAGGGTAATGAAAAACTGTTTTTT.

The V call is TRBV11-2, the J call TRBJ2-7; D possibly corresponds to TRBD1 (6 bases). V lost 2 bases to trimming and J lost 2 bases, with 13 bases between them. The CDR3 loop spans 15 amino acids. Per the germline V gene, CDR1 is SGHAT and CDR2 is FQNNGV. The CDR3, as DNA: TGTGCCAGCAGCTTATTAGGACAGCGCCCCTACGAGCAGTACTTC. This gives the protein CASSLLGQRPYEQYF.